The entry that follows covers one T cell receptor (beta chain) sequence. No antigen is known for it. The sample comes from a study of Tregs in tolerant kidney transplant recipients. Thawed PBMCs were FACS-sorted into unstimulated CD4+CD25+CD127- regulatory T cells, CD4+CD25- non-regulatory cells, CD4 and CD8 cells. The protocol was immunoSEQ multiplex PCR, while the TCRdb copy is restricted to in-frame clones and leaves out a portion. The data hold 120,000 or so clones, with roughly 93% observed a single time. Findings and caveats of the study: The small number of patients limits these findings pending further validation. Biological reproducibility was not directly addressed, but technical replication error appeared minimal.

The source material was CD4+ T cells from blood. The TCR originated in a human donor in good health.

The CDR3 nucleotides are TGTGCCAGCAGTTTGAACAATTCACCCCTCCACTTT. It codes for CASSLNNSPLHF. This sequence joins TRBV27 and TRBJ1-6; no clear D gene. Germline V gene lookup returns CDR1 MNHEY and CDR2 SMNVEV (reference sequence). CDR3 length: 12 residues. V was pared by 3 bases and J by 7 bases, with 4 bases between.